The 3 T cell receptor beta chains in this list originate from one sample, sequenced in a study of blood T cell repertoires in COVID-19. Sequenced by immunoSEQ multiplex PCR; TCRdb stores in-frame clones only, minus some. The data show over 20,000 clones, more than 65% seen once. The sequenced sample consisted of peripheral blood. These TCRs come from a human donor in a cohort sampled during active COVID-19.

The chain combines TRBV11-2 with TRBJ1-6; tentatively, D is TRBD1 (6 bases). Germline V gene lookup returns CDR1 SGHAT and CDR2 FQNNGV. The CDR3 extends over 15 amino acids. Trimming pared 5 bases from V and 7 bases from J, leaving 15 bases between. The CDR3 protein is CASSRNRANNSPLHF. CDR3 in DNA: TGTGCCAGCAGCAGAAACAGGGCCAACAATTCACCCCTCCACTTT. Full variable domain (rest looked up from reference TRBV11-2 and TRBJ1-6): EAGVAQSPRYKIIEKRQSVAFWCNPISGHATLYWYQQILGQGPKLLIQFQNNGVVDDSQLPKDRFSAERLKGVDSTLKIQPAKLEDSAVYLCASSRNRANNSPLHFGNGTRLTVT.

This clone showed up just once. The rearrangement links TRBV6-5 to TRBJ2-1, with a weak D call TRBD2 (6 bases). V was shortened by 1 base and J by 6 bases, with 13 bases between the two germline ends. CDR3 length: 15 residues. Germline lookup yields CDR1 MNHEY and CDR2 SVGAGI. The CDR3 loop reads CASSYYSSGSNEQFF. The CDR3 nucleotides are TGTGCCAGCAGTTACTACTCGTCCGGGAGCAATGAGCAGTTCTTC.

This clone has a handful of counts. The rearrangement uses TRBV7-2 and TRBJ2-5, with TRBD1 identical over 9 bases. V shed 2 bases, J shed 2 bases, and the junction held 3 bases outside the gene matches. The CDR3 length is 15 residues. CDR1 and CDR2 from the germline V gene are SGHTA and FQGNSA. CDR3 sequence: CASSLRQGVQETQYF. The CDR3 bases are TGTGCCAGCAGCTTAAGACAGGGGGTACAAGAGACCCAGTACTTC. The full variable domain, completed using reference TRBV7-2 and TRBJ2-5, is GAGVSQSPSNKVTEKGKDVELRCDPISGHTALYWYRQSLGQGLEFLIYFQGNSAPDKSGLPSDRFSAERTGGSVSTLTIQRTQQEDSAVYLCASSLRQGVQETQYFGPGTRLLVL.